This T cell receptor beta chain was observed in a study of T cell repertoires in cytomegalovirus infection. The overall study: CMV epitopes in the study were HLA-C-restricted (recently identified) and HLA-B-restricted (well studied). Overall study findings and caveats: Cumulative frequency of public TCR beta families picked out carriers of CMV plus the relevant HLA. Dominating the ex vivo response were TCR beta clonotypes that were CMV-specific and HLA-C-restricted.

Concerning this clonotype: Its antigen remains unidentified.

Trimming removed 1 base at V and 5 bases at J, with 12 bases between. This CDR3 region has 15 residues. Germline lookup yields CDR1 SNHLY and CDR2 FYNNEI. One entry per CDR3 protein, called by TCRdb with MiXCR from the reads. This table has about 830,000 distinct CDR3 sequences, around a third appearing once. The sequence derives from a human donor in good health (CMV status not recorded). Some clones in this sample may be carry-over from other donors' samples. The sequences come from cultured CD8+ T cells from PBMCs, collected from culture after CMV antigen stimulation. The chain employs TRBV2 and TRBJ1-5; D ambiguous. The CDR3 coding sequence is TGTGCCAGCAGTGAAGTCCTAGTTTCGGATCAGCCCCAGCATTTT. It specifies CASSEVLVSDQPQHF. Variable domain in full (rest from reference TRBV2 and TRBJ1-5): EPEVTQTPSHQVTQMGQEVILRCVPISNHLYFYWYRQILGQKVEFLVSFYNNEISEKSEIFDDQFSVERPDGSNFTLKIRSTKLEDSAMYFCASSEVLVSDQPQHFGDGTRLSIL.